These T cell receptor beta chains were read from a single sample in a study of blood T cells in healthy people across ages. From the 5' RACE reads, TCRdb called clonotypes with MiXCR, one entry per CDR3 protein. The sample gives roughly 1.6 million distinct CDR3 sequences, about 32% of which show up once; roughly 12% is in the top ten. Sequencing was done on a sample of blood. These receptors were collected from a woman aged 25 to 39 in good health. The CDR3 runs from the conserved cysteine through the conserved F or W. A D gene is named only where the DNA matches it firmly. Size is omitted from some rows. Given values are once, few, many or a class for expanded clones.

J gene | clone size | V gene | D gene | CDR3 protein | CDR3 DNA
TRBJ2-5 | . | TRBV5-1 | . | CASSSSNLAFQETQYF | TGCGCCAGCAGCTCCTCCAACCTAGCTTTCCAAGAGACCCAGTACTTC
TRBJ1-2 | . | TRBV11-2 | . | CASSLRGVSGHRDYGYTF | TGTGCCAGCAGCTTAAGGGGGGTGAGCGGACACCGTGACTATGGCTACACCTTC
TRBJ1-2 | . | TRBV5-1 | . | CTSSLTDYGYTF | TGCACCAGCAGCCTGACGGACTATGGCTACACCTTC
TRBJ2-1 | . | TRBV7-8 | . | CASSPPLEGGNEQFF | TGTGCCAGCAGCCCGCCCCTTGAGGGAGGCAATGAGCAGTTCTTC
TRBJ2-4 | . | TRBV13 | . | CASSLARNQQYF | TGTGCCAGCAGCTTAGCAAGGAACCAGCAGTACTTC
TRBJ2-2 | . | TRBV7-6 | . | CASSLAATANTGELFF | TGTGCCAGCAGCTTAGCTGCGACGGCGAACACCGGGGAGCTGTTTTTT
TRBJ2-3 | . | TRBV29-1 | . | CSVASGEDTQYF | TGCAGCGTTGCTTCGGGGGAGGATACGCAGTATTTT
TRBJ1-2 | . | TRBV7-3 | . | CASSNGSDTYYCGYTF | TGTGCCAGCAGTAACGGATCGGACACCTATTATTGTGGCTACACCTTC
TRBJ2-3 | . | TRBV5-4 | . | CASSLKSGGTDTQYF | TGTGCCAGCAGCCTCAAATCGGGCGGCACAGATACGCAGTATTTT
TRBJ2-7 | . | TRBV6-2/TRBV6-3 | TRBD1 | CASSYGQGSDEQYF | TGTGCCAGCAGTTACGGACAGGGGAGCGACGAGCAGTACTTC
TRBJ2-3 | . | TRBV9 | . | CASSGGPAEFTDTQYF | TGTGCCAGCAGCGGGGGACCAGCGGAATTCACAGATACGCAGTATTTT
TRBJ2-7 | . | TRBV3-1 | TRBD2 | CASSQDQRLAVYEQYF | TGTGCCAGCAGCCAAGACCAACGGCTAGCGGTCTACGAGCAGTACTTC
TRBJ2-2 | few | TRBV7-9 | . | CASSPSGRELFF | TGTGCCAGCAGCCCTAGTGGCCGGGAGCTGTTTTTT
TRBJ1-2 | few | TRBV7-9 | TRBD1 | CASSFGQGPLRGYTF | TGTGCCAGCAGCTTCGGACAGGGACCTCTCCGCGGCTACACCTTC
TRBJ2-6 | few | TRBV12-3/TRBV12-4 | . | CASSPKDRISGANVLTF | TGTGCCAGCAGTCCCAAGGACCGAATCTCTGGGGCCAACGTCCTGACTTTC
TRBJ1-2 | . | TRBV11-2 | . | CASSPVDIGGVGYGYTF | TGTGCCAGCAGCCCTGTCGACATTGGGGGTGTGGGCTATGGCTACACCTTC
TRBJ2-5 | many | TRBV5-1 | TRBD2 | CASSPGTSGGETQYF | TGTGCCAGCTCACCCGGGACTAGCGGGGGTGAGACCCAGTACTTC
TRBJ2-2 | . | TRBV6-1 | TRBD1 | CASSQDRAIANTGELFF | TGTGCCAGCAGCCAGGACAGGGCGATCGCGAACACCGGGGAGCTGTTTTTT
TRBJ2-7 | few | TRBV20-1 | TRBD1 | CSARTPTGHYEQYF | TGCAGTGCTAGAACCCCGACAGGGCACTACGAGCAGTACTTC
TRBJ2-1 | . | TRBV20-1 | TRBD2 | CSARDLRLAGVREQFF | TGCAGTGCTAGAGATCTACGGCTAGCGGGAGTACGGGAGCAGTTCTTC
TRBJ1-2 | many | TRBV10-3 | . | CAISEPPGSGYTF | TGTGCCATCAGTGAGCCCCCAGGTTCGGGCTACACCTTC
TRBJ2-1 | . | TRBV7-9 | . | CASSSHQGGRKFF | TGTGCCAGCAGCTCCCACCAAGGGGGGCGCAAGTTCTTC
TRBJ2-1 | . | TRBV6-1 | TRBD2 | CASSELMTSEGEDEQFF | TGTGCCAGCAGTGAATTAATGACTAGCGAGGGGGAAGATGAGCAGTTCTTC